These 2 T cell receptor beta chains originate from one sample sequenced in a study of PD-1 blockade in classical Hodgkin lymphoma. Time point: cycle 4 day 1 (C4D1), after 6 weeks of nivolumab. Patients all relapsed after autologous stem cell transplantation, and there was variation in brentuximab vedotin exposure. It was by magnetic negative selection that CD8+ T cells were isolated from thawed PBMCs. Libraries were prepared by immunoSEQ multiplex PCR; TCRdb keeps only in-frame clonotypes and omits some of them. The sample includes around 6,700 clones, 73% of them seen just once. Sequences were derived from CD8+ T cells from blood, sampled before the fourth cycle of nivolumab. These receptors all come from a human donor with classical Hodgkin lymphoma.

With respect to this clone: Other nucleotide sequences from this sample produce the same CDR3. CDR3 region: CASSLEYEWEEQYF. The CDR3 DNA reads TGTGCCAGCAGCTTGGAGTACGAGTGGGAAGAGCAGTACTTC. The chain joins TRBV5-5 to TRBJ2-7; D is ambiguous. The CDR3 is 14 amino acids. The germline gives CDR1 SGHKS, CDR2 YYEKEE (reference sequence). The V and J ends lost 0 bases and 7 bases respectively, with 14 bases between them.

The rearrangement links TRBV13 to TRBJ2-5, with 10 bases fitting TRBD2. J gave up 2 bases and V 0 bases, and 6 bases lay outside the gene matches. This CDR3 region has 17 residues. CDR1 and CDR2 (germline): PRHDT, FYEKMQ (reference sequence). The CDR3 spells CASSLGTSGAGQETQYF. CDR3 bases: TGTGCCAGCAGCTTAGGAACTAGCGGGGCGGGACAAGAGACCCAGTACTTC. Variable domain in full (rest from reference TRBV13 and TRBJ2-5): AAGVIQSPRHLIKEKRETATLKCYPIPRHDTVYWYQQGPGQDPQFLISFYEKMQSDKGSIPDRFSAQQFSDYHSELNMSSLELGDSALYFCASSLGTSGAGQETQYFGPGTRLLVL.